The rows below give T cell receptor beta chains drawn from one sample of a study of T cell responses to AZD1222 COVID-19 vaccine. The table came from immunoSEQ multiplex PCR; TCRdb's copy has only in-frame clones and leaves some out. The repertoire holds about 99,000 clones, with roughly 88% as singletons. Source: peripheral blood, taken on day 0 of AZD1222 vaccination. Receptors originate from an adult in good health. The CDR3 runs from the conserved cysteine through the conserved F or W. The listing skips clone size in some rows; elsewhere it reads once, few, many or a size class.

v_call,clone_size,j_call,cdr3_aa
TRBV2,once,TRBJ1-1,CASHFIGPEGTEAFF
TRBV30,few,TRBJ2-6,CAWSRDRVRSGANVLTF
TRBV28,NA,TRBJ2-7,CASSLWRVSSYEQYF
TRBV19,NA,TRBJ2-5,CASSRAPQETQYF
TRBV6-5,NA,TRBJ1-1,CASSYGRGFAEAFF
TRBV28,NA,TRBJ1-2,CASRKTGPRGYTF
TRBV7-9,NA,TRBJ2-2,CASSTRLAGGTGELFF
TRBV9,NA,TRBJ1-6,CASSDRIWDRGLNPQNSPLHF
TRBV6-5,once,TRBJ1-1,CASSYSPGSGEAFF
TRBV6-6,NA,TRBJ1-2,CASSYNRQGGGGYTF
TRBV7-8,NA,TRBJ2-2,CASRVAGSPGELFF
TRBV5-1,NA,TRBJ2-1,CASSPWTSGSNEQFF
TRBV28,NA,TRBJ1-1,CASSLDRARTSEAFF
TRBV28,NA,TRBJ1-2,CASSLLGSNYGYTF
TRBV3-1/TRBV3-2,NA,TRBJ1-6,CASSQGGVGSPLHF
TRBV19,NA,TRBJ1-1,CASSIPSRNSLNTEAFF
TRBV7-2,NA,TRBJ2-1,CASSPQTGVHEQFF
TRBV5-1,NA,TRBJ2-3,CASSLDLRGTDTQYF
TRBV30,NA,TRBJ1-2,CAPGGGGRARVYGYTF
TRBV7-2,once,TRBJ1-5,CASSLGLLNQPQHF
TRBV7-2,NA,TRBJ1-2,CASSAYRVYGYTF